The 7 T cell receptor beta chains presented below share a single source sample, sequenced in a study of T-cell memory formation after mild COVID-19. TCRdb passed the 5' RACE reads through MiXCR, listing each CDR3 protein once. The data contain more than 300,000 distinct CDR3 sequences, about 13% of them singletons. The sequenced sample consisted of PBMCs or a T cell subset sorted from them (not recorded which). Receptors were obtained from a young man who had mild COVID-19 (a few samples of this study predate the infection). Cell type and time point are not known.

The rearrangement links TRBV5-1 to TRBJ1-3; D is perhaps TRBD1 (6 bases). The CDR3 has 18 residues. Trimming shortened V by 4 bases and J by 0 bases, and 20 bases separated the two germline ends. Germline V CDR1 and CDR2: SGHRS, YFSETQ. The CDR3 nucleotides read TGCGCCAGCAGCCCCTTCGGGGGGGCTTTCTCCTCTGGAAACACCATATATTTT. Translated: CASSPFGGAFSSGNTIYF.

This clonotype was seen a handful of times. The chain combines TRBV7-2 with TRBJ2-7, with D possibly matching TRBD2 (6 bases). V lost 3 bases to trimming and J lost 3 bases, with 12 bases between them. Per the germline V gene, CDR1 is SGHTA and CDR2 is FQGNSA. CDR3 size: 14 residues. The CDR3 nucleotides are TGTGCCAGCAGCTTTTTAGCGGTGGGCTACGAGCAGTACTTC. As protein: CASSFLAVGYEQYF.

The chain has TRBV12-3 or TRBV12-4 and TRBJ1-2; D might be TRBD1 (5 bases). This CDR3 contains 15 residues. Deletions cut 6 bases from V and 4 bases from J, with 18 bases between. This CDR3 reads CASSSQGSSSYGYTF. The CDR3 DNA sequence: TGTGCCAGCAGCTCGCAGGGATCAAGCTCCTATGGCTACACCTTC.

The chain carries TRBV20-1 and TRBJ2-3, with 7 bases lining up with TRBD2. The germline V gene has CDR1 DFQATT and CDR2 SNEGSKA (reference sequence). The CDR3 covers 14 residues. Trimming cost V 0 bases and J 6 bases; bases outside gene matches: 6. The CDR3 here is CSARDTGGGDTQYF. The CDR3 nucleotides read TGCAGTGCTAGAGATACGGGGGGAGGCGATACGCAGTATTTT.

This chain links TRBV7-9 with TRBJ2-7; 10 nucleotides agree with TRBD1. Germline V gene lookup returns CDR1 SEHNR and CDR2 FQNEAQ (reference sequence). This CDR3 has 14 residues. With 5 bases clipped from V and 4 bases from J, the junction kept 5 bases outside the gene matches. CDR3 coding DNA: TGTGCCAGCAGCCCACCGGGACAGGGGTACGAGCAGTACGTC. Its protein is CASSPPGQGYEQYV.

This clonotype was seen a few times. The V and J genes are TRBV20-1 and TRBJ1-2, with D perhaps TRBD1 (5 bases). CDR3 size: 15 residues. CDR1 is DFQATT and CDR2 is SNEGSKA in the germline V gene (reference sequence). The V and J ends lost 1 base and 0 bases respectively, with 12 bases between them. The chain's CDR3 is CSARGGRMANYGYTF. CDR3 nucleotides: TGCAGTGCTAGAGGGGGCCGAATGGCTAACTATGGCTACACCTTC.

Ten or more counts support this clonotype. This sequence joins TRBV12-3 or TRBV12-4 and TRBJ2-5; D is uncertain. Trimming removed 2 bases at V and 5 bases at J, with 3 bases between. The length of the CDR3 is 11 residues. This chain's CDR3 is CASSLLETQYF. In nucleotides, the CDR3 is TGTGCCAGCAGTTTATTGGAGACCCAGTACTTC.